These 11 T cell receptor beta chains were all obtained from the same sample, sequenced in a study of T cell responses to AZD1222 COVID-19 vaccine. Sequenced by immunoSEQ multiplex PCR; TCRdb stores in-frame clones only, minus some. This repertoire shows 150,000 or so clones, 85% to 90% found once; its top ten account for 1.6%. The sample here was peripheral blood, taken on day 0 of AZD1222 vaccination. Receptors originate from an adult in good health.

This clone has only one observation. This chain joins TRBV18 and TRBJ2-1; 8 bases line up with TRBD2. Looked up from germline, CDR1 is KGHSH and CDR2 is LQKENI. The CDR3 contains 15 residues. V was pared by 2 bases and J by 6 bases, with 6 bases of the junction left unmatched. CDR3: CASSPRSGRPNEQFF. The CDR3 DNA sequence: TGTGCCAGCTCACCAAGAAGCGGGAGACCCAATGAGCAGTTCTTC.

CDR3 amino acids: CASSRDRNSPLHF. The CDR3 DNA sequence: TGTGCCAGCAGCCGGGACAGGAATTCACCCCTCCACTTT. The chain is built from TRBV6-5 and TRBJ1-6; 8 bases are shared with TRBD1. V shed 6 bases and J 7 bases; nucleotides not matched to a gene: 2. The germline V gene has CDR1 MNHEY and CDR2 SVGAGI. The CDR3 is made up of 13 amino acids.

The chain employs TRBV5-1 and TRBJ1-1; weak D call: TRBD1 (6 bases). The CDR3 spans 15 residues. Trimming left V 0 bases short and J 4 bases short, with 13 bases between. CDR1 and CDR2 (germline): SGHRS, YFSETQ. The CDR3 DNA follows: TGCGCCAGCAGCTTGGCCCCACAGGGCAGCACTGAAGCTTTCTTT. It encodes CASSLAPQGSTEAFF.

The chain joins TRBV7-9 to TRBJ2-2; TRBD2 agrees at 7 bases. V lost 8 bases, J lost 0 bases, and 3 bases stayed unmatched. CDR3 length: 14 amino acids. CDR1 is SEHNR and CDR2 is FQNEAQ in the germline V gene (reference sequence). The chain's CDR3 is CASSGGTNTGELFF. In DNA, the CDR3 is TGTGCCAGCTCGGGGGGAACGAACACCGGGGAGCTGTTTTTT. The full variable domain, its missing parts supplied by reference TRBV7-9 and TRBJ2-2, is DTGVSQNPRHKITKRGQNVTFRCDPISEHNRLYWYRQTLGQGPEFLTYFQNEAQLEKSRLLSDRFSAERPKGSFSTLEIQRTEQGDSAMYLCASSGGTNTGELFFGEGSRLTVL.

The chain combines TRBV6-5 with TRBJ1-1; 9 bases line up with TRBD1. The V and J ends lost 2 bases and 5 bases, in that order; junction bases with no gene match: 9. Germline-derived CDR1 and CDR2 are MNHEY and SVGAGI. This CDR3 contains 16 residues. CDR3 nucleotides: TGTGCCAGCAGTTACGGAATCACAGGGGGCAAAACTGAAGCTTTCTTT. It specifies CASSYGITGGKTEAFF.

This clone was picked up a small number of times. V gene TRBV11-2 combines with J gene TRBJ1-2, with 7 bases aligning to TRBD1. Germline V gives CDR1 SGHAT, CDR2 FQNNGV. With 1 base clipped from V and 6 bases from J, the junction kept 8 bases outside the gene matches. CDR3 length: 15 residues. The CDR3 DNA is TGTGCCAGCAGCTTAGGAGGGGGCGCAGGAAATGGCTACACCTTC. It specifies CASSLGGGAGNGYTF.

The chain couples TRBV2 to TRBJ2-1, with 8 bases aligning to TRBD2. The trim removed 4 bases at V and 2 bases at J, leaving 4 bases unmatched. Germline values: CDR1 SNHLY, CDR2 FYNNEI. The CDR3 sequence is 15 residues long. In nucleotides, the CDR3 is TGTGCCAGCAGTGCCGGGACTAGGGCCTACAATGAGCAGTTCTTC. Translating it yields CASSAGTRAYNEQFF. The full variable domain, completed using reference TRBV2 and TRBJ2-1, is EPEVTQTPSHQVTQMGQEVILRCVPISNHLYFYWYRQILGQKVEFLVSFYNNEISEKSEIFDDQFSVERPDGSNFTLKIRSTKLEDSAMYFCASSAGTRAYNEQFFGPGTRLTVL.

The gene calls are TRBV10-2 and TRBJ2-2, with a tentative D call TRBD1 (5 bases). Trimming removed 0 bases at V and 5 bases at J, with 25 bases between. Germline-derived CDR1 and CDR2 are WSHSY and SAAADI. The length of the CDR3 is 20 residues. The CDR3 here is CASSESIFLGAMSRTGELFF. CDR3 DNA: TGCGCCAGCAGTGAGTCTATTTTTTTAGGGGCCATGAGCCGGACCGGGGAGCTGTTTTTT.

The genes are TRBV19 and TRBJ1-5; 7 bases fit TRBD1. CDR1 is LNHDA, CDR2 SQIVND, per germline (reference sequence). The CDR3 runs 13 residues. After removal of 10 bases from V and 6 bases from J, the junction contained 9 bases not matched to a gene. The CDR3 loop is CATGGTGVQPQHF. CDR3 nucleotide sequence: TGTGCCACCGGGGGCACAGGGGTTCAGCCCCAGCATTTT.

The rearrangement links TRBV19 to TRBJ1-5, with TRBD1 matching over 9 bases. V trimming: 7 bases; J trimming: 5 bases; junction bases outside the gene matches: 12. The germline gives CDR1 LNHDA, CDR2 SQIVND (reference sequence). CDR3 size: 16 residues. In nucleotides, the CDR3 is TGTGCCAGTACGTTTACAGGGGGCACAAGGCATCAGCCCCAGCATTTT. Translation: CASTFTGGTRHQPQHF.

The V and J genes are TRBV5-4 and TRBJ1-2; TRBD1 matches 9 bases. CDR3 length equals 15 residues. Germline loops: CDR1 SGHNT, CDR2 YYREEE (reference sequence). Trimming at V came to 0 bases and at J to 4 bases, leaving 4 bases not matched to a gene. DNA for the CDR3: TGTGCCAGCAGCTTGGGGGACAGGGTTGGCTATGGCTACACCTTC. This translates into CASSLGDRVGYGYTF.